A selection of T cell receptor beta chains follows, all from one sample in a study of blood T cell repertoires in COVID-19. TCRdb's copy holds only in-frame clones and misses some; the assay was immunoSEQ multiplex PCR. Of 35,000 to 40,000 clones detected, less than 90% appear once; the ten largest clones hold roughly a fifth. Material for sequencing was peripheral blood. The receptor source for this set is a man in his 70s with acute or convalescent COVID-19. CDR3s leave out the opening cysteine and the closing phenylalanine or tryptophan. The order of the fields is clone size, V gene, CDR3 protein. The size of a clone is reported for some rows only, either as once, few or many, or as a class for expanded clones.

NA,TRBV6-5,ASHPRGNTGELF
once,TRBV29-1,SVEQAGLMGYT
NA,TRBV20-1,SASNLRGPPQKLF
NA,TRBV3-1/TRBV3-2,ASSQGASGTNTEAF
NA,TRBV21-1,ASSAAF
once,TRBV27,ASSLSELRVGTEAF
NA,TRBV19,ASRTGPVFGEQF
NA,TRBV7-2,ASMGGAPDGYT
NA,TRBV4-2,ASSQTTPAGNYGYT
NA,TRBV19,ASSRLAGVREQF
NA,TRBV12-3/TRBV12-4,ASAPGLGQPQH
NA,TRBV18,ASSPIQNTGELF
NA,TRBV29-1,SVHTGPNTIY
NA,TRBV2,ASTVQLNTEAF
NA,TRBV4-2,ASSQEGAGLSNQPQH
NA,TRBV11-2,ASSPAGLAGILAKNIQY
NA,TRBV19,ASSGQHNQPQH
NA,TRBV23-1,ASSPKPAVARETQY
NA,TRBV11-1,ASSPDRFGEKLF
once,TRBV28,ASLRAQTGELF
NA,TRBV6-5,ASSFPGTGSSALH
NA,TRBV7-2,ASGGQPSSSGNTIY
NA,TRBV2,ASMYAQEGYT
once,TRBV6-2/TRBV6-3,ASSYDFGGTPYEQY
NA,TRBV6-5,ASTPEQKENSPLH
NA,TRBV29-1,SAGQVPNEKLF
NA,TRBV24-1,ATSGQGKGEQY
NA,TRBV5-4,ASSLDGPRVSPLH
once,TRBV4-3,ASSRNRGEYANTEAF
NA,TRBV19,ASSPLTGNTEAF
NA,TRBV18,ASSSGTGAVGEKLF
NA,TRBV13,ASRPGTGSGYT
NA,TRBV10-3,AISESRGSGRSSNEQF
few,TRBV28,ASIPGGRLQPQH
NA,TRBV11-2,ASSEGAVRQETQY
few,TRBV18,ASSRGQGSNQPQH
NA,TRBV7-7,ASSLDRGSEAF
NA,TRBV5-4,ASSDRGLLRTGELF
NA,TRBV6-2/TRBV6-3,ASSPRGRGYTDTQY
NA,TRBV3-1/TRBV3-2,ASSAGQGSTGQPQH
NA,TRBV18,ASSPLIPGGRNTIY